A single sample gave rise to the 17 T cell receptor beta chains below, sequenced in a study of T cell responses to AZD1222 COVID-19 vaccine. Clones were read by immunoSEQ multiplex PCR, and TCRdb kept only the in-frame ones, dropping some. The sample has around 180,000 clones; roughly nine tenths are singletons. Sequencing used peripheral blood, obtained on day 0 of AZD1222 vaccination. Receptors were obtained from an adult in good health.

The rearrangement joins TRBV9 to TRBJ2-7; 8 nucleotides agree with TRBD2. Germline V gene data show CDR1 as SGDLS and CDR2 as YYNGEE. The J segment lost 7 bases and the V segment lost 0 bases, leaving 3 bases of the junction unmatched. CDR3 length equals 13 residues. The CDR3 DNA sequence: TGTGCCAGCAGCGTAGCGGGGGGGCATGAGCAGTACTTC. It yields the protein CASSVAGGHEQYF.

Here the CDR3 DNA reads TGTGCCAGCAGCACGAGCGGGGGGGCATTCAATGAGCAGTTCTTC. Translated: CASSTSGGAFNEQFF. This rearrangement joins TRBV7-6 to TRBJ2-1; 10 bases line up with TRBD2. Trimming took 5 bases from V and 6 from J; bases not matched to a gene: 7. The CDR3 contains 15 residues. Germline loops: CDR1 SGHVS, CDR2 FNYEAQ.

The V gene is TRBV5-4, the J gene TRBJ1-2; TRBD1 agrees at 7 bases. Germline CDR1 is SGHNT and CDR2 is YYREEE (reference sequence). V trimming: 4 bases; J trimming: 6 bases; junction bases outside the gene matches: 9. This CDR3 is built from 14 residues. The CDR3 protein is CASSISGRGHGYTF. CDR3 DNA sequence: TGTGCCAGCAGCATATCCGGTAGGGGGCATGGCTACACCTTC.

The V call is TRBV19, the J call TRBJ2-1; 8 bases are a match to TRBD1. The CDR3 extends over 16 amino acids. The junction had 7 bases not matched to a gene; V was cut back by 1 base and J by 5 bases. Per the germline V gene, CDR1 is LNHDA and CDR2 is SQIVND (reference sequence). CDR3 sequence reads: CASSIVGRGLDNEQFF. The CDR3 bases are TGTGCCAGTAGTATAGTGGGCAGGGGGCTTGACAATGAGCAGTTCTTC.

The CDR3 protein is CASSQAVLSVYNEQFF. DNA of the CDR3: TGCGCCAGCAGCCAAGCGGTCCTTAGCGTCTACAATGAGCAGTTCTTC. The J gene is TRBJ2-1, the V gene TRBV4-3; D might be TRBD2 (5 bases). The germline V and J ends were trimmed by 1 base and 3 bases, with 13 bases remaining between them. CDR3 length: 16 amino acids. CDR1 and CDR2 from the germline V gene are LGHNA and YSLEER.

The sample holds a few counts of this clone. V and J are TRBV2 and TRBJ1-2, with D possibly matching TRBD1 (5 bases). V lost 3 bases and J lost 4, with 9 bases in between. This CDR3 region has 13 residues. Germline V gene lookup returns CDR1 SNHLY and CDR2 FYNNEI. CDR3 loop: CASSDLGTYGYTF. In nucleotides, the CDR3 is TGTGCCAGCAGTGATTTGGGGACCTATGGCTACACCTTC.

This chain connects TRBV15 to TRBJ2-1; the D gene is possibly TRBD2 (5 bases). Germline V gene lookup returns CDR1 LNHNV and CDR2 YYDKDF (reference sequence). CDR3 size: 13 residues. The V and J ends lost 0 bases and 10 bases respectively, with 10 bases between them. CDR3 nucleotides: TGTGCCACCAGCAGAGATGGATCGGGGGAGCAGTTCTTC. Its translation: CATSRDGSGEQFF.

The chain links TRBV5-4 to TRBJ2-5; perhaps D is TRBD1 or TRBD2 (5 bases each). This CDR3 has 14 residues. V gave up 4 bases and J gave up 5 bases, with 15 bases separating them. The germline V gene encodes CDR1 SGHNT and CDR2 YYREEE (reference sequence). The CDR3 DNA is TGTGCCAGCAGCGGGGGTCTGACAAGGGAGACCCAGTACTTC. Its protein product is CASSGGLTRETQYF.

V is TRBV3-1 (or the pseudogene TRBV3-2) and J is TRBJ2-5; D may match TRBD1 or TRBD2 (6 bases each). The CDR3 has 12 amino acids. Germline CDR1 and CDR2: LGHDT and YNNKEL (reference sequence). The V end lost 7 bases, the J end lost 2 bases, and 8 bases lay between the germline ends. The CDR3 DNA sequence: TGTGCCAGCATAGGGGGGCAAGAGACCCAGTACTTC. Amino acid sequence: CASIGGQETQYF.

The chain employs TRBV3-1 (or the pseudogene TRBV3-2) and TRBJ2-7; no clear D. In germline, CDR1 is LGHDT, CDR2 YNNKEL (reference sequence). The V end lost 3 bases, the J end lost 12 bases, and 9 bases lay between the germline ends. This CDR3 is 10 amino acids long. The CDR3 DNA reads TGTGCCAGCAGCCAGAAAGGCCCGTACTTC. It translates to CASSQKGPYF.

The rearrangement links TRBV11-2 to TRBJ2-7; 8 bases align to TRBD1. Germline V gives CDR1 SGHAT, CDR2 FQNNGV. The ends lost 5 bases at V and 2 bases at J; junction bases unmatched: 5. This CDR3 is built from 14 residues. The CDR3: CASSMRQGPYEQYF. The CDR3 DNA sequence: TGTGCCAGCAGCATGCGACAGGGGCCCTACGAGCAGTACTTC. The full variable domain, rest sourced from reference TRBV11-2 and TRBJ2-7, is EAGVAQSPRYKIIEKRQSVAFWCNPISGHATLYWYQQILGQGPKLLIQFQNNGVVDDSQLPKDRFSAERLKGVDSTLKIQPAKLEDSAVYLCASSMRQGPYEQYFGPGTRLTVT.

This rearrangement joins TRBV5-5 to TRBJ2-2, with D perhaps TRBD1 or TRBD2 (7 bases each). Germline values: CDR1 SGHKS, CDR2 YYEKEE (reference sequence). This CDR3 region has 18 residues. V lost 4 bases to trimming and J lost 0 bases, with 19 bases between them. The CDR3: CASSRTRPDRTNTGELFF. The CDR3 nucleotides are TGTGCCAGCAGCCGGACTAGACCGGACAGGACGAACACCGGGGAGCTGTTTTTT. Looking up the rest from reference TRBV5-5 and TRBJ2-2 gives the full variable domain: DAGVTQSPTHLIKTRGQQVTLRCSPISGHKSVSWYQQVLGQGPQFIFQYYEKEERGRGNFPDRFSARQFPNYSSELNVNALLLGDSALYLCASSRTRPDRTNTGELFFGEGSRLTVL.

The V gene is TRBV9, the J gene TRBJ1-3; the match to TRBD1 covers 7 bases. Germline V lookup: CDR1 SGDLS, CDR2 YYNGEE. The CDR3 has 16 residues. Germline trimming cut 0 bases from V and 0 bases from J; bases unmatched to any gene: 3. CDR3 nucleotide sequence: TGTGCCAGCAGCGTAGGACAGGGTTACTCTGGAAACACCATATATTTT. Its protein is CASSVGQGYSGNTIYF.

The sample holds one count of this clone. The chain links TRBV6-2 or TRBV6-3 to TRBJ2-1; a weak D match, TRBD1 (7 bases). The CDR3 totals 17 residues. Germline V gene sequence: CDR1 MNHEY, CDR2 SVGEGT. Trimming removed 6 bases at V and 5 bases at J, with 23 bases between. This chain's CDR3 is CASSPGVRRDRDNEQFF. The DNA for the CDR3 is TGTGCCAGCAGCCCGGGGGTTAGGAGGGACAGAGACAATGAGCAGTTCTTC.

This chain joins TRBV9 and TRBJ2-1; a possible D gene is TRBD1 (5 bases). V was shortened by 2 bases and J by 0 bases, with 12 bases between the two germline ends. The CDR3 runs 16 residues. Germline V CDR1 and CDR2: SGDLS, YYNGEE. CDR3 nucleotide sequence: TGTGCCAGCAGCGTCAGGTCAGGACACTCCTACAATGAGCAGTTCTTC. Translated, it gives CASSVRSGHSYNEQFF. The entire variable domain, with the rest obtained from reference TRBV9 and TRBJ2-1, is as follows: DSGVTQTPKHLITATGQRVTLRCSPRSGDLSVYWYQQSLDQGLQFLIQYYNGEERAKGNILERFSAQQFPDLHSELNLSSLELGDSALYFCASSVRSGHSYNEQFFGPGTRLTVL.

This rearrangement joins TRBV12-3 or TRBV12-4 to TRBJ1-2; D unclear. The CDR3 loop spans 13 amino acids. Trimming took off 1 base at V and 4 bases at J, with 7 bases between the two ends. The CDR3 sequence is CASSLVAGYGYTF. Written as DNA, the CDR3 is TGTGCCAGCAGTTTAGTGGCAGGCTATGGCTACACCTTC.

This chain links TRBV19 with TRBJ1-5; D uncertain. With 3 bases removed from V and 0 bases from J, the gap between germline ends came to 9 bases. Germline CDR1 and CDR2: LNHDA and SQIVND (reference sequence). The CDR3 totals 15 residues. In DNA form, the CDR3 reads TGTGCCAGTAGTATGTTGGCTTATAGCAATCAGCCCCAGCATTTT. This codes for CASSMLAYSNQPQHF.